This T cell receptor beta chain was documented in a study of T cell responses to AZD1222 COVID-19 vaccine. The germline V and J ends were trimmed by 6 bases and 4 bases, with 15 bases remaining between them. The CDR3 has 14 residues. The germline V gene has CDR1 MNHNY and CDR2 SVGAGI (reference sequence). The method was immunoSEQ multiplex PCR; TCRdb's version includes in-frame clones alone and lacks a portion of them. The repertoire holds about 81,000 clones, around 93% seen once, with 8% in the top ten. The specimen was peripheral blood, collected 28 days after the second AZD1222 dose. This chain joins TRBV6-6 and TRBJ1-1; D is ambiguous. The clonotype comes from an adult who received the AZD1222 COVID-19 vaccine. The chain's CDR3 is CASSPTAGGTEAFF. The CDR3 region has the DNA TGTGCCAGCAGCCCGACCGCCGGTGGCACTGAAGCTTTCTTT.